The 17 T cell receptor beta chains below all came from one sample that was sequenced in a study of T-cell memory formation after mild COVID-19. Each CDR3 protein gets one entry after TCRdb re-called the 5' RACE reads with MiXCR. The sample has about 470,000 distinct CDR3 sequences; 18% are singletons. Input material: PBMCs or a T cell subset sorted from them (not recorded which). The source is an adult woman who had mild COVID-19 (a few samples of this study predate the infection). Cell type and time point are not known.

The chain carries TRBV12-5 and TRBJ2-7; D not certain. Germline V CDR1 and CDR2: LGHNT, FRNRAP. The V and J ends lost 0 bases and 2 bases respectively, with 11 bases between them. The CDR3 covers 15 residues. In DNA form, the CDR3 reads TGTGCTAGTGGTTTGGTATTAGGCAGGCCCTACGAGCAGTACTTC. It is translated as CASGLVLGRPYEQYF.

The CDR3 nucleotides read TGCGCCAGCAGCTTGGGACAGGGGATCTACGAGCAGTACTTC. Amino acids: CASSLGQGIYEQYF. The chain carries TRBV5-1 and TRBJ2-7; 8 bases line up with TRBD1. The germline V gene encodes CDR1 SGHRS and CDR2 YFSETQ. The CDR3 is 14 amino acids. V lost 0 bases and J lost 3; bases outside the gene matches: 2.

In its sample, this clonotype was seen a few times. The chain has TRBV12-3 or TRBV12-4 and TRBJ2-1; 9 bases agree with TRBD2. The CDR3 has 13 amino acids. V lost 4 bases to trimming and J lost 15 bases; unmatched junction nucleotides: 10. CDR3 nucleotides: TGTGCCAGCAGTTGGAGCGGGGGGCTTTCTAGGTTCTTC. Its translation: CASSWSGGLSRFF.

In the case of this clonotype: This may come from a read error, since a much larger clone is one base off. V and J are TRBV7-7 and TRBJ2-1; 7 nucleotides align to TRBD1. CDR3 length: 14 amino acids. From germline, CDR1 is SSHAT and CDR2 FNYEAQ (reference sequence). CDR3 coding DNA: TGTGCTAGCAGCTTAGCGAGGGGGCCCGATGAGCAGTTCTTC. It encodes CASSLARGPDEQFF.

The CDR3 region has the DNA TGTGCCAGCAGCGCTGAGGGACCCCACACTGAAGCTTTCTTT. This encodes CASSAEGPHTEAFF. The chain combines TRBV9 with TRBJ1-1, with D possibly being TRBD1 (5 bases). CDR1 SGDLS and CDR2 YYNGEE come from the germline V gene. CDR3 length: 14 amino acids. V lost 3 bases and J 3 bases, leaving 12 bases between the germline ends.

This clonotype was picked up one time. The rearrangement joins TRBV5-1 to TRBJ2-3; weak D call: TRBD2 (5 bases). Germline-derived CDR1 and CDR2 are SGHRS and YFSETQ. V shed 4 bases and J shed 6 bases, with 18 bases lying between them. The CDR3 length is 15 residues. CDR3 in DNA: TGCGCCAGCAGCCTGGCCGGGAAGGTGTCGGATACGCAGTATTTT. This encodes CASSLAGKVSDTQYF.

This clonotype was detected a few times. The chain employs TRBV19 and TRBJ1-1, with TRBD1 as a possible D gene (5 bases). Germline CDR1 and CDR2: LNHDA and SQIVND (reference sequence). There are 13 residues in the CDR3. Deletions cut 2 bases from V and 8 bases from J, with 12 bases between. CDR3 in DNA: TGTGCCAGTAGTATAAGGCTGGGGCACGAAGCTTTCTTT. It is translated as CASSIRLGHEAFF.

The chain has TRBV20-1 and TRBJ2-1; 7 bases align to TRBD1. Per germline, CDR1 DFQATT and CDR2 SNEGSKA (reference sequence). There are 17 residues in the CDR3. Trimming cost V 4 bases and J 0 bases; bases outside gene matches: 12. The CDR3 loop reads CSATGQEFVSSYNEQFF. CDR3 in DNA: TGCAGTGCTACAGGACAGGAATTTGTAAGCTCCTACAATGAGCAGTTCTTC.

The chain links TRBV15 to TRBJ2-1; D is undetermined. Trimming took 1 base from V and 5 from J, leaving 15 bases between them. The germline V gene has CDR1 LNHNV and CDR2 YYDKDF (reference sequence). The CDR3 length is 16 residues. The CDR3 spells CATSRGGRNFHNEQFF. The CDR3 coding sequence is TGTGCCACCAGCAGAGGAGGTAGGAATTTCCACAATGAGCAGTTCTTC.

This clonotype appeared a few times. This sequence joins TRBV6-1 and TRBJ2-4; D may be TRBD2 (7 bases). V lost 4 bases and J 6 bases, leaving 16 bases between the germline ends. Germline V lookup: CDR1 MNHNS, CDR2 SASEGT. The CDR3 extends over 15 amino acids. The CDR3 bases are TGTGCCAGCAGTGTCCCGCGGGGGCGCGGAAACATTCAGTACTTC. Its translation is CASSVPRGRGNIQYF.

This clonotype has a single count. CDR3 in DNA: TGTGCCAGCAGCTTAGGCCTTGATGAAAAACTGTTTTTT. This codes for CASSLGLDEKLFF. The chain couples TRBV7-9 to TRBJ1-4; D is unclear. The CDR3 runs to 13 residues. V lost 1 base, J lost 6 bases, and 6 bases lay in between. CDR1 and CDR2 from the germline V gene are SEHNR and FQNEAQ (reference sequence).

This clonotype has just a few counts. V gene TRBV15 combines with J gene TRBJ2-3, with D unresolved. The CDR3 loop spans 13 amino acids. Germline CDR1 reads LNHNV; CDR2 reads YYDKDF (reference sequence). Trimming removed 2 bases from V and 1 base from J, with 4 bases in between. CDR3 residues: CATSRSGTDTQYF. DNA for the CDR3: TGTGCCACCAGCAGATCGGGCACAGATACGCAGTATTTT.

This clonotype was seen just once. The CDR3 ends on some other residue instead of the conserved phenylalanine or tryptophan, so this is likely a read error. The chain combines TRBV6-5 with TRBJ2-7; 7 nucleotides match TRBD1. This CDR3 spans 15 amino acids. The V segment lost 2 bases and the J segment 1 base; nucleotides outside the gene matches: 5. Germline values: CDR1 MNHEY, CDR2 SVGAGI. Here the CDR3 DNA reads TGTGCCAGCAGTTACAGGGGGCTAGGATCCTACGAGCAGTACTTA. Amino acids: CASSYRGLGSYEQYL.

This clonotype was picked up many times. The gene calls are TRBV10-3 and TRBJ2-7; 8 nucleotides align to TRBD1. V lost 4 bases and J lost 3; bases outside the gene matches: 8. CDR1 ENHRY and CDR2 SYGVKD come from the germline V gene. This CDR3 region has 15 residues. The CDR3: CAISGGDRHNYEQYF. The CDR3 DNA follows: TGTGCCATCAGTGGGGGGGACAGGCATAACTACGAGCAGTACTTC.

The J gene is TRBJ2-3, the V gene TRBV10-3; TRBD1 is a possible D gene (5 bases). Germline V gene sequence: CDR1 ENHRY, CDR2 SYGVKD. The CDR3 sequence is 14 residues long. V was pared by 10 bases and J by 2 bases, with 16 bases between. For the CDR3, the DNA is TGTGCCACCCAGGGCCTACAGGACACAGATACGCAGTATTTT. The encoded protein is CATQGLQDTDTQYF.

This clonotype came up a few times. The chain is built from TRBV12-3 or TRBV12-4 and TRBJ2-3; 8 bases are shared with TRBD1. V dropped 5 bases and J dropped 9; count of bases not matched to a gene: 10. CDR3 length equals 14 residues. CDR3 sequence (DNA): TGTGCCAGCAGTCTCCGACAGGGGCAGAGAACGCAGTATTTT. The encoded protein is CASSLRQGQRTQYF.

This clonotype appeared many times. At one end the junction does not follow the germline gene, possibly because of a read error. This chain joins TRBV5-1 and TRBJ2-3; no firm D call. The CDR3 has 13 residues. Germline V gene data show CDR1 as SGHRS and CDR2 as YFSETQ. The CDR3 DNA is TGTGCCAGCAGCCTCACAGGCACAGATACGCAGTATTTT. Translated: CASSLTGTDTQYF.